The following is a T cell receptor (beta chain) sequence with its context. The antigen is unknown. The CDR3 runs 10 residues. The V end lost 9 bases, the J end lost 6 bases, and 7 bases lay between the germline ends. CDR1 is SGDLS, CDR2 YYNGEE, per germline. The data originate from a study of T-cell memory formation after mild COVID-19. Findings and caveats of the study: Later expanders leaned toward CD4+, whereas clones contracting from day 15 to 85 were balanced CD4/CD8. That cross-reactive memory joined was suggested by some responding clones appearing in pre-infection memory. CD4+ contracting clones were mainly CM and EM; CD8+ ones, EMRA.

TCRalpha and TCRbeta libraries used 5'RACE with constant-segment primers and UMIs. MiXCR, applied by TCRdb to the 5' RACE reads, yields one record per CDR3 protein. This table has about 340,000 distinct CDR3 sequences, roughly 15% appearing once. Material: PBMCs or a T cell subset sorted from them (not recorded which). The TCR sequence derives from a man aged 18 to 29 who had mild COVID-19 (a few samples of this study predate the infection). Cell type and time point are not known. This chain uses TRBV9 with TRBJ2-1; possibly TRBD1 or TRBD2 for D (5 bases each). The CDR3 sequence is CANGGNEQFF. The CDR3 DNA is TGTGCCAATGGGGGCAATGAGCAGTTCTTC.